The 11 T cell receptor beta chains below were found in one sample sequenced in a study of shared clonotypes between healthy human individuals. Naive CD8 cells, CD45RO-negative and positively selected for CCR7, excluded terminally differentiated effector memory CD45RA+ cells. Data came from immunoSEQ multiplex PCR; TCRdb stores just in-frame clones and leaves some out. The table records about 680,000 clones, roughly nine tenths of them present only once. Source material: naive CD8+ T cells sorted from blood. These receptor sequences come from a man aged 30 to 39 in good health.

This rearrangement joins TRBV29-1 to TRBJ2-7; 7 bases agree with TRBD2. Germline CDR1 and CDR2: SQVTM and ANQGSEA. The trim removed 3 bases at V and 2 bases at J, leaving 7 bases unmatched. This CDR3 is 14 amino acids long. The CDR3 reads CSVEVSGYTYEQYF. For the CDR3, the DNA is TGCAGCGTTGAGGTTAGCGGGTACACCTACGAGCAGTACTTC.

The V call is TRBV27, the J call TRBJ2-5; possibly TRBD1 for D (6 bases). Germline CDR1 is MNHEY and CDR2 is SMNVEV (reference sequence). The length of the CDR3 is 15 residues. Trimming took off 1 base at V and 5 bases at J, with 14 bases between the two ends. This CDR3 is CASSLYFGGVETQYF. Here the CDR3 DNA reads TGTGCCAGCAGTTTATATTTTGGGGGCGTCGAGACCCAGTACTTC.

V and J are TRBV5-1 and TRBJ2-7; maybe TRBD1 (6 bases). Trimming took off 3 bases at V and 4 bases at J, with 14 bases between the two ends. The germline V gene encodes CDR1 SGHRS and CDR2 YFSETQ. The CDR3 has 14 amino acids. CDR3 nucleotide sequence: TGCGCCAGCAGCTCTATAGGGACATCGTACGAGCAGTACTTC. It yields the protein CASSSIGTSYEQYF.

V usage is TRBV10-1 and J usage is TRBJ2-7; TRBD1 matches at 10 bases. Per the germline V gene, CDR1 is WNHNN and CDR2 is SYGVQD (reference sequence). Trimming took 8 bases from V and 2 from J; bases not matched to a gene: 6. This CDR3 contains 14 residues. The CDR3 sequence: CASSPGTGAYEQYF. CDR3 bases: TGCGCCAGCTCCCCCGGGACAGGGGCCTACGAGCAGTACTTC.

The genes are TRBV4-3 and TRBJ1-2; D call uncertain. Germline V gene lookup returns CDR1 LGHNA and CDR2 YSLEER. The CDR3 has 14 residues. The ends were cut back, 2 bases at V and 3 bases at J, with 10 bases in the middle. The CDR3 reads CASSQPGEDYGYTF. CDR3 in DNA: TGCGCCAGCAGCCAACCTGGGGAGGACTATGGCTACACCTTC.

V gene TRBV4-3 combines with J gene TRBJ2-1, with a tentative D call TRBD2 (6 bases). The CDR3 sequence is 15 residues long. Trimming removed 0 bases from V and 7 bases from J, with 13 bases in between. In germline, CDR1 is LGHNA, CDR2 YSLEER. The CDR3 DNA sequence: TGCGCCAGCAGCCAAGAGCGGCTAGCGTATAATGAGCAGTTCTTC. Translating gives CASSQERLAYNEQFF.

J is TRBJ1-1 and V is TRBV6-5; 9 nucleotides match TRBD1. The CDR3 runs 12 residues. CDR1 is MNHEY and CDR2 is SVGAGI in the germline V gene. After removal of 6 bases from V and 5 bases from J, the junction contained 1 base not matched to a gene. CDR3 sequence: CASSGTGTEAFF. In DNA form, the CDR3 reads TGTGCCAGCAGCGGGACAGGGACTGAAGCTTTCTTT.

This chain connects TRBV4-1 to TRBJ1-4, with 9 bases identical to TRBD1. The CDR3 is 15 residues long. The germline V gene encodes CDR1 MGHRA and CDR2 YSYEKL. V gave up 3 bases and J gave up 3 bases; unmatched junction bases: 2. CDR3 DNA sequence: TGCGCCAGCAGCCAGGGACAGGGACCTAATGAAAAACTGTTTTTT. It yields the protein CASSQGQGPNEKLFF.

This rearrangement joins TRBV6-6 to TRBJ1-2, with D perhaps TRBD1 (5 bases). Trimming pared 2 bases from V and 7 bases from J, leaving 11 bases between. CDR1 is MNHNY, CDR2 SVGAGI, per germline (reference sequence). This CDR3 is 13 amino acids long. For the CDR3, the DNA is TGTGCCAGCAGTTACCTGCAGGGTCCTGGCTACACCTTC. Its protein product is CASSYLQGPGYTF.

The CDR3 DNA follows: TGTGCCAGCAATCCCCTAGCGGGAGGTGAAGAGACCCAGTACTTC. This translates into CASNPLAGGEETQYF. This sequence joins TRBV27 and TRBJ2-5, with TRBD2 matching 11 bases. The trim removed 7 bases at V and 3 bases at J, leaving 7 bases unmatched. Germline values: CDR1 MNHEY, CDR2 SMNVEV (reference sequence). This CDR3 comprises 15 residues.

The rearrangement uses TRBV7-9 and TRBJ1-4; D gene ambiguous. The CDR3 runs 12 residues. Trimming cost V 1 base and J 6 bases, with 3 bases left between them. Germline V gene data show CDR1 as SEHNR and CDR2 as FQNEAQ (reference sequence). The CDR3: CASSLGDEKLFF. CDR3 nucleotide sequence: TGTGCCAGCAGCTTAGGTGATGAAAAACTGTTTTTT.